Presented here are 15 T cell receptor beta chains from one specimen sequenced in a study of post-analysis software for immune sequencing data. Study findings and constraints: In patients, five TRBV segments were more frequent than in controls, with TRBV5-6, TRBV5-1 and TRBV20-1 among them.

These receptors have no known antigen. Prepared TCR beta cDNA libraries contained unique molecular identifiers. TCRdb passed the PCR reads through MiXCR, listing each CDR3 protein once. The repertoire holds 600,000 to 750,000 distinct CDR3 sequences, with approximately 60% as singletons. Sequencing was performed on blood. Receptors were obtained from a girl aged 2 to 10 with multiple sclerosis.

In this sample, this clonotype turned up once. CDR3 residues: CASSSLAGGSQETQYF. CDR3 sequence (DNA): TGCGCCAGCAGCTCCCTCGCGGGGGGCTCTCAAGAGACCCAGTACTTC. This chain uses TRBV5-1 with TRBJ2-4; 8 bases are a match to TRBD2. The end of the DNA aligns better with TRBJ2-5, so the J call may be wrong. The CDR3 consists of 16 residues. Germline CDR1 and CDR2: SGHRS and YFSETQ.

CDR3 coding DNA: TGCAGTGCCAGTGCTGGACCGCTAAATCAGCCCCAGCATTTT. This sequence encodes CSASAGPLNQPQHF. The chain has TRBV20-1 and TRBJ1-5; D not resolved. Trimming pared 6 bases from V and 4 bases from J, leaving 16 bases between. Per germline, CDR1 DFQATT and CDR2 SNEGSKA (reference sequence). The CDR3 totals 14 residues.

The V gene is TRBV29-1, the J gene TRBJ1-2; TRBD1 aligns across 7 bases. V trimming: 1 base; J trimming: 6 bases; junction bases outside the gene matches: 2. Germline V gene sequence: CDR1 SQVTM, CDR2 ANQGSEA. CDR3 length equals 12 residues. For the CDR3, the DNA is TGCAGCGTTGAAGGGACAGGAGATGGCTACACCTTC. Translated: CSVEGTGDGYTF. The full variable domain, its missing parts supplied by reference TRBV29-1 and TRBJ1-2, is SAVISQKPSRDICQRGTSLTIQCQVDSQVTMMFWYRQQPGQSLTLIATANQGSEATYESGFVIDKFPISRPNLTFSTLTVSNMSPEDSSIYLCSVEGTGDGYTFGSGTRLTVV.

This chain links TRBV27 with TRBJ2-7; the D call may be TRBD1 or TRBD2 (5 bases each). The germline V gene encodes CDR1 MNHEY and CDR2 SMNVEV (reference sequence). V dropped 1 base and J dropped 1 base, with 11 bases sitting between them. The length of the CDR3 is 15 residues. The CDR3 DNA reads as TGTGCCAGCAGTTTATTGGGGGAGCTATCCTACGAGCAGTACTTC. It translates to CASSLLGELSYEQYF.

The J gene is TRBJ2-1, the V gene TRBV9, with 8 bases lining up with TRBD2. The germline V gene encodes CDR1 SGDLS and CDR2 YYNGEE. V shed 0 bases, J shed 4 bases, and the junction held 6 bases outside the gene matches. The CDR3 runs 16 residues. The CDR3 loop is CASSVVPGGVYNEQFF. The CDR3 coding sequence is TGTGCCAGCAGCGTAGTGCCGGGAGGGGTTTACAATGAGCAGTTCTTC.

V usage is TRBV7-8 and J usage is TRBJ2-7; no definite D call. Trimming took 1 base from V and 0 from J, leaving 10 bases between them. Germline CDR1 and CDR2: SGHVS and FQNEAQ. This CDR3 has 15 amino acids. CDR3 protein: CASSLEVQSSYEQYF. CDR3 sequence (DNA): TGTGCCAGCAGCTTAGAAGTGCAGAGCTCCTACGAGCAGTACTTC. Full variable domain (remainder filled in from reference TRBV7-8 and TRBJ2-7): GAGVSQSPRYKVAKRGQDVALRCDPISGHVSLFWYQQALGQGPEFLTYFQNEAQLDKSGLPSDRFFAERPEGSVSTLKIQRTQQEDSAVYLCASSLEVQSSYEQYFGPGTRLTVT.

V gene TRBV5-1 combines with J gene TRBJ2-4, with 7 bases identical to TRBD1. The assigned J gene may be wrong: the sequence end matches TRBJ2-7 better. Germline lookup yields CDR1 SGHRS and CDR2 YFSETQ. CDR3 size: 15 residues. CDR3 sequence (DNA): TGCGCCAGCAGGGGAGTGGACAGGAACTCCTACGAGCAGTACTTC. Encoded protein: CASRGVDRNSYEQYF.

Comment on this clonotype: Given a much more abundant clone one base away, this may be a read error. The V gene is TRBV11-1, the J gene TRBJ2-7; unclear D gene. V lost 4 bases to trimming and J lost 3 bases, with 7 bases between them. The germline CDR1 and CDR2 sequences are SGHAT and FQDESV (reference sequence). This CDR3 is 12 amino acids long. CDR3: CASSSAYYEQYF. CDR3 DNA sequence: TGTGCCAGCAGCTCGGCTTACTACGAGCAGTACTTC.

The V call is TRBV7-2, the J call TRBJ1-2, with D uncertain. Trimming cost V 5 bases and J 2 bases, with 15 bases left between them. The CDR3 runs to 15 residues. Germline CDR1 is SGHTA and CDR2 is FQGNSA. CDR3 region: CASSPARAENYGYTF. The CDR3 DNA sequence: TGTGCCAGCAGCCCGGCCCGGGCAGAGAACTATGGCTACACCTTC.

V and J are TRBV6-5 and TRBJ1-2, with 8 nucleotides matching TRBD1. Germline V gene lookup returns CDR1 MNHEY and CDR2 SVGAGI. The CDR3 contains 14 residues. The V gene end was trimmed by 2 bases and the J gene end by 4 bases; junction bases not matched to a gene: 3. The CDR3 here is CASSYLGTGYGYTF. Written as DNA, the CDR3 is TGTGCCAGCAGTTACCTGGGGACAGGCTATGGCTACACCTTC.

V and J are TRBV29-1 and TRBJ2-1; TRBD2 aligns across 13 bases. V lost 6 bases, J lost 0 bases, and 11 bases stayed unmatched. CDR1 SQVTM and CDR2 ANQGSEA come from the germline V gene. The CDR3 has 18 residues. CDR3 in DNA: TGCAGCGTCGGAGGACTAGCGGGAGCCGGTAGCTCCTACAATGAGCAGTTCTTC. Protein: CSVGGLAGAGSSYNEQFF.

In nucleotides, the CDR3 is TGTGCCAGCAGTCCAATCGGGGGTTTGGCGGGCAGCTCCTACAATGAGCAGTTCTTC. Its translation: CASSPIGGLAGSSYNEQFF. The chain is built from TRBV28 and TRBJ2-1, with TRBD2 as a possible D gene (6 bases). Trimming cost V 5 bases and J 0 bases, with 23 bases left between them. CDR1 and CDR2 (germline): MDHEN, SYDVKM. The CDR3 is 19 amino acids.

The rearrangement links TRBV6-5 to TRBJ1-6; 8 nucleotides match TRBD1. The CDR3 is 16 residues long. Germline V gene lookup returns CDR1 MNHEY and CDR2 SVGAGI. V lost 2 bases, J lost 4 bases, and 4 bases stayed unmatched. The DNA for the CDR3 is TGTGCCAGCAGTTACGAGGGACAGGAATATAATTCACCCCTCCACTTT. Residues: CASSYEGQEYNSPLHF.

This sequence joins TRBV3-1 and TRBJ2-3, with D possibly being TRBD1 (6 bases). The CDR3 has 14 residues. Germline V gene lookup returns CDR1 LGHDT and CDR2 YNNKEL (reference sequence). The germline V and J ends were trimmed by 4 bases and 5 bases, with 13 bases remaining between them. As DNA, the CDR3 is TGTGCCAGCAGCCGCGCAGGGGCGGAAGATACGCAGTATTTT. Its protein product is CASSRAGAEDTQYF.

Remarks on this clonotype: One junction end does not reproduce the germline sequence, and a read error may be involved. V is TRBV7-9 and J is TRBJ1-2; D perhaps matches TRBD1 (6 bases). The CDR3 loop spans 17 amino acids. Per the germline V gene, CDR1 is SEHNR and CDR2 is FQNEAQ (reference sequence). CDR3 coding DNA: TGTACCAGCAGCTCCCTAGGGGGGGCGGGCGCTAACTATGGCTACACCTTC. Protein: CTSSSLGGAGANYGYTF.